These T cell receptor beta chains were read from a single sample in a study of T cells in Graves' hyperthyroidism and ophthalmopathy. TCRdb reprocessed the multiplex PCR reads with MiXCR, giving one entry per CDR3 protein. The table shows about 740,000 distinct CDR3 sequences, with around 15% occurring only once. Material for sequencing was blood. The receptors originated from a woman aged 18-29 years with Graves' hyperthyroidism. Both conserved end residues are trimmed from each CDR3.

v_call: TRBV27
cdr3_aa: ASRSYGGGAGNEQF

v_call: TRBV19
cdr3_aa: ASSLDSPRNEQF

v_call: TRBV9
cdr3_aa: ASSLGQTAYEQY

v_call: TRBV20-1
cdr3_aa: SASGTSESSYEQY

v_call: TRBV6-1
cdr3_aa: ASSVTGGWYEQY

v_call: TRBV10-2
cdr3_aa: ASSEGQYSNQPQH

v_call: TRBV6-2/TRBV6-3
cdr3_aa: ASSLIFSSEF

v_call: TRBV5-4
cdr3_aa: ASTPGTSSSTDTQY

v_call: TRBV25-1
cdr3_aa: ASSRSGPYETQY

v_call: TRBV6-2/TRBV6-3
cdr3_aa: ASSPGTRGEQY

v_call: TRBV28
cdr3_aa: ASSAPRQGALSYGYT

v_call: TRBV3-1
cdr3_aa: ASSRVRSGNTIY

v_call: TRBV9
cdr3_aa: ASSVDTSGSTRTGELF

v_call: TRBV20-1
cdr3_aa: SARDLKTSGGSYEQY

v_call: TRBV6-1
cdr3_aa: ASSDVWQTNEQF

v_call: TRBV29-1
cdr3_aa: SVGQANTEAF

v_call: TRBV27
cdr3_aa: ASSSLARSLNEQY

v_call: TRBV2
cdr3_aa: ASSETPGSDEQY

v_call: TRBV12-3/TRBV12-4
cdr3_aa: ASSSGTGGLRAF

v_call: TRBV5-1
cdr3_aa: ASSPEGYNEQF

v_call: TRBV19
cdr3_aa: ASSIESGPYEQY

v_call: TRBV20-1
cdr3_aa: SALWTGGTEKLF

v_call: TRBV6-1
cdr3_aa: ATRGASSSYEQY

v_call: TRBV3-1
cdr3_aa: ASSQGWRLSETQY

v_call: TRBV6-2/TRBV6-3
cdr3_aa: ASSYSTGRYSNQPQH

v_call: TRBV29-1
cdr3_aa: SAILDIRYEQY

v_call: TRBV5-1
cdr3_aa: ASSLSWDYPYEQY

v_call: TRBV27
cdr3_aa: ASSRKQGAWTDTQY

v_call: TRBV28
cdr3_aa: ASSPRGAGERRWF

v_call: TRBV28
cdr3_aa: ASSSRGRGPSKETQY

v_call: TRBV30
cdr3_aa: AWSLWNTEAF

v_call: TRBV4-1
cdr3_aa: ASSRTDTFYYEQY

v_call: TRBV29-1
cdr3_aa: SVLTPGHSGNTIY

v_call: TRBV4-3
cdr3_aa: ASSHQGRGDEKLF

v_call: TRBV11-2
cdr3_aa: ASSLMGLAGAHEQY

v_call: TRBV9
cdr3_aa: ASSVGVTGGILGYEQF

v_call: TRBV28
cdr3_aa: ASSSYGTGRYNEQF

v_call: TRBV6-1
cdr3_aa: ASSPSGVNQETQY

v_call: TRBV6-1
cdr3_aa: ATKLGGPAGNQPQH

v_call: TRBV4-3
cdr3_aa: ASSQEKYTDTQY